This T cell receptor (beta chain) was profiled in a study of TIL therapy for anti-PD-1-resistant metastatic lung cancer. For the study at large: Tumors carried a median 1.5 non-synonymous mutations per megabase. General study findings and limits: After infusion, TIL clonotypes partly replaced peripheral T cells and declined over months. This highly selected cohort may not generalize to typical lung cancer patients.

The libraries were made with immunoSEQ v3. Sequencing depth was 1.9 million or so read pairs for survey level, 5-6 million for deep. The data were produced by immunoSEQ multiplex PCR, yet TCRdb's version contains in-frame clones alone and is incomplete. The repertoire holds about 19,000 clones, with about 75% as singletons. Time point indicated: pre-treatment sample, taken before nivolumab and TIL therapy. Turning to this clone: Its cognate antigen is unknown.

CDR1 SGHTA and CDR2 FQGNSA come from the germline V gene. Germline trimming cut 5 bases from V and 5 bases from J; bases unmatched to any gene: 4. The CDR3 is 13 amino acids. This clonotype was obtained from a person aged 25 to 85 with non-small cell lung cancer. Here the sequenced sample was blood, taken at baseline. The rearrangement uses TRBV7-2 and TRBJ2-7, with 9 bases fitting TRBD2. CDR3 protein: CASSQRGGDEQYF. CDR3 DNA: TGTGCCAGCAGCCAACGCGGGGGGGACGAGCAGTACTTC. Based on the CDR3 plus reference TRBV7-2 and TRBJ2-7, the full variable domain is GAGVSQSPSNKVTEKGKDVELRCDPISGHTALYWYRQSLGQGLEFLIYFQGNSAPDKSGLPSDRFSAERTGGSVSTLTIQRTQQEDSAVYLCASSQRGGDEQYFGPGTRLTVT.